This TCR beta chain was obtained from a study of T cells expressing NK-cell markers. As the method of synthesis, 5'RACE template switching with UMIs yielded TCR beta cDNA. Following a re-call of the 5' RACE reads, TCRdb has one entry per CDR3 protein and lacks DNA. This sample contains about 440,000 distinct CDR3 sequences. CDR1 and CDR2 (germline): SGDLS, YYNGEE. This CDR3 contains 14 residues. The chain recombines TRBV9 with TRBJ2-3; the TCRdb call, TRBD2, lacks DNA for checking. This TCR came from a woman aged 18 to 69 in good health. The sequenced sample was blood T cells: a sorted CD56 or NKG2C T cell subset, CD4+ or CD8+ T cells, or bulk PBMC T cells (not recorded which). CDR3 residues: CASSVGTTTDTQYF.